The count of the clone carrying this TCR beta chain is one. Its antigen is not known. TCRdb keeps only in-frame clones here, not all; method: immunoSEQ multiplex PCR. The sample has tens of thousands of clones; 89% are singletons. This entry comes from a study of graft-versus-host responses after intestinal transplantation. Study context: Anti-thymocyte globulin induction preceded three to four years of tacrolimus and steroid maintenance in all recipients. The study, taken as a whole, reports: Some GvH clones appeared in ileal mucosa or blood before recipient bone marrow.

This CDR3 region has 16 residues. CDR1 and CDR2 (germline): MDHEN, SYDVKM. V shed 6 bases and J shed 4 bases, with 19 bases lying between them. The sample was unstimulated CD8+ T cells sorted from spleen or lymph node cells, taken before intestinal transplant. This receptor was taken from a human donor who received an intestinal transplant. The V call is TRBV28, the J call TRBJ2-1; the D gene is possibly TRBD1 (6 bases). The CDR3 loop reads CASSHLPGDHYNEQFF. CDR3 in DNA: TGTGCCAGCAGCCATTTACCAGGGGATCATTACAATGAGCAGTTCTTC.